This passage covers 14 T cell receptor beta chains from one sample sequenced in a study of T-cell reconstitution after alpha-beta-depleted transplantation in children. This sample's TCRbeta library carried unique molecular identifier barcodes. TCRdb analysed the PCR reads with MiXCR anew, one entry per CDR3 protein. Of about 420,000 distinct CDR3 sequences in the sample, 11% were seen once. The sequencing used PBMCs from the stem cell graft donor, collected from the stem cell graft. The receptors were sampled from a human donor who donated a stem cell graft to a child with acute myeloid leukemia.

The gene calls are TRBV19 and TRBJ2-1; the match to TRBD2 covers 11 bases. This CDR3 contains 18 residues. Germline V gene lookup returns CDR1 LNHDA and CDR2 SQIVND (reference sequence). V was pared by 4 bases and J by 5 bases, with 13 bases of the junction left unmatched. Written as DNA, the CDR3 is TGTGCCAGTAGTACCTTACTCGTACTAGCGGGAGCGGACAATGAGCAGTTCTTC. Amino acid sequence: CASSTLLVLAGADNEQFF.

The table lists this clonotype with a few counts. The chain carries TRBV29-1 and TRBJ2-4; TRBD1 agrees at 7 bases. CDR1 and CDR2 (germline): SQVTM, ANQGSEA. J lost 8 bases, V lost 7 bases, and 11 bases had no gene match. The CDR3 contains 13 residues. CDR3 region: CSARQGSFDIQYF. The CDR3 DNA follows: TGCAGCGCCCGACAGGGATCGTTTGACATTCAGTACTTC.

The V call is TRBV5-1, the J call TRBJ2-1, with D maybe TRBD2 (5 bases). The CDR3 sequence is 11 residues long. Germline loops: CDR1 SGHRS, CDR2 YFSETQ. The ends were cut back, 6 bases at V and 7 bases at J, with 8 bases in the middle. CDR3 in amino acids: CASKGENEQFF. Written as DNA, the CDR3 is TGCGCCAGCAAGGGAGAAAATGAGCAGTTCTTC.

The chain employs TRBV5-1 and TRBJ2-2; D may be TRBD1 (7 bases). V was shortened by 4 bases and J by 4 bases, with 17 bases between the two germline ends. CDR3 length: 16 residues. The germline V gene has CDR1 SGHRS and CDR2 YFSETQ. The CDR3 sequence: CASSPGAGQSTGELFF. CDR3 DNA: TGCGCCAGCAGCCCAGGGGCGGGACAGAGCACCGGGGAGCTGTTTTTT.

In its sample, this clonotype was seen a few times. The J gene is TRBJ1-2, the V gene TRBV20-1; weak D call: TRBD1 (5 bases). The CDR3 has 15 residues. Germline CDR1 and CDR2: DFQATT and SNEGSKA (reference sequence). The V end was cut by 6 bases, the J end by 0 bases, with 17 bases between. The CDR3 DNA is TGCAGTGCCCCCGGATTGGGGGACCCTAACTATGGCTACACCTTC. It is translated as CSAPGLGDPNYGYTF.

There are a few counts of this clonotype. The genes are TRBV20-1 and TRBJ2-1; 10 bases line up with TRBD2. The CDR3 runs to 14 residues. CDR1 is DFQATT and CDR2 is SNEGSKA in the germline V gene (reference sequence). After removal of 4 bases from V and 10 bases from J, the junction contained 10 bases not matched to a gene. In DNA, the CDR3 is TGCAGTGCTATCCCGGGACTAGCGATCGGGGAGCAGTTCTTC. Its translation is CSAIPGLAIGEQFF.

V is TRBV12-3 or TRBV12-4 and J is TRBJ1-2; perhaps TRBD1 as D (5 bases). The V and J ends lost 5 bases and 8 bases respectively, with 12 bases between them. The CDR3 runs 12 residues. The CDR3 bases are TGTGCCAGCAGTGGGGGGACCGACGGCTACACCTTC. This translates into CASSGGTDGYTF.

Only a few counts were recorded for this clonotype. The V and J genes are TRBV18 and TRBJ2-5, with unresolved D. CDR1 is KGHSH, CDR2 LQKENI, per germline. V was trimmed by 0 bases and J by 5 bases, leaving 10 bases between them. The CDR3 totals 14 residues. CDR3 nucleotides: TGTGCCAGCTCACCACCGGGGATTCGGGAGACCCAGTACTTC. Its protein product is CASSPPGIRETQYF.

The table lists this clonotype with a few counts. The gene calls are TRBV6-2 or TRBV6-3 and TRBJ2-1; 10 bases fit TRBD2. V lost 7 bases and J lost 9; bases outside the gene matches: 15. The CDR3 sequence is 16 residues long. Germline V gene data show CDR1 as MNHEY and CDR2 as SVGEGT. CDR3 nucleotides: TGTGCCAGCAAATCTAGCGGGAGCGCCTCTGAGGGTGAGCAGTTCTTC. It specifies CASKSSGSASEGEQFF.

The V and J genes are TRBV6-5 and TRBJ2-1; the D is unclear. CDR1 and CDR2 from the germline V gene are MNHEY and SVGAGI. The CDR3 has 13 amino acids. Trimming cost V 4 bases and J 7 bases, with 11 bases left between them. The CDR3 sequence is CASSSTPRNEQFF. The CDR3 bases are TGTGCCAGCAGTTCCACCCCCAGGAATGAGCAGTTCTTC.

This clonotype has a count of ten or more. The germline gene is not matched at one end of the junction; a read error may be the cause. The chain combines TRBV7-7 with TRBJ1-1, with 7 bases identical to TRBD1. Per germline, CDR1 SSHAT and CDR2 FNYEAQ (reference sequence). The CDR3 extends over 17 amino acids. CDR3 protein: CASSPLQGTAVNTEAFF. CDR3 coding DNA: TGTGCTAGCAGCCCATTACAAGGGACAGCTGTGAACACTGAAGCTTTCTTT.

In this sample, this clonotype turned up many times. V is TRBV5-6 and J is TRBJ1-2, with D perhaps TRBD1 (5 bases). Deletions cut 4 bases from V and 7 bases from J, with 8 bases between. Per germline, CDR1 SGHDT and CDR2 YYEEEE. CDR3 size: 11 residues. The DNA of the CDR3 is TGTGCCAGCAGCCCCGGGACTGGCTACACCTTC. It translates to CASSPGTGYTF. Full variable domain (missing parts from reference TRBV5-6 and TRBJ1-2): DAGVTQSPTHLIKTRGQQVTLRCSPKSGHDTVSWYQQALGQGPQFIFQYYEEEERQRGNFPDRFSGHQFPNYSSELNVNALLLGDSALYLCASSPGTGYTFGSGTRLTVV.

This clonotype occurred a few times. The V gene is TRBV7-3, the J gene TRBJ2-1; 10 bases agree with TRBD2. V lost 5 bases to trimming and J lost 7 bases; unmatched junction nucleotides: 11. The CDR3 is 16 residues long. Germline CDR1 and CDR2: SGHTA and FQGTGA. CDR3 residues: CASSPISGRARNEQFF. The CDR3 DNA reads TGTGCCAGCAGCCCCATCAGCGGGAGGGCCCGTAATGAGCAGTTCTTC.

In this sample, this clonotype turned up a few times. CDR3 sequence reads: CASSQDMGAGDEQFF. CDR3 nucleotide sequence: TGTGCCAGCAGCCAAGATATGGGGGCGGGGGATGAGCAGTTCTTC. The chain uses TRBV3-1 and TRBJ2-1, with D tentatively TRBD2 (7 bases). V dropped 0 bases and J dropped 8 bases, with 14 bases sitting between them. CDR1 is LGHDT and CDR2 is YNNKEL in the germline V gene (reference sequence). The CDR3 is 15 residues long.